This T cell receptor (beta chain) was recorded in a study of T cells in Graves' hyperthyroidism and ophthalmopathy. Overall study context: Pretreatment peripheral blood was obtained at initial diagnosis. Points from the study as a whole: A model of 13 V-J features distinguished ophthalmopathy from stable hyperthyroidism. Blood held most thyroid clonotypes expanded above 0.001 frequency.

The V segment lost 4 bases and the J segment 4 bases; nucleotides outside the gene matches: 5. The germline V gene encodes CDR1 LNHDA and CDR2 SQIVND (reference sequence). The CDR3 spans 14 residues. Notes on this clonotype: What it binds is unknown.

With duration under 3 months, ophthalmopathy was active: Clinical Activity Score at least 3, NOSPECS at least 4. TCR beta CDR3 regions were amplified from RNA transcripts. The HTBI primer set was used in a first-round RT-PCR of the TCR CDR3. TCRdb used MiXCR to reprocess the multiplex PCR reads, holding one entry per CDR3 protein. The sample records about 380,000 distinct CDR3 sequences, about 18% being singletons. The chain combines TRBV19 with TRBJ1-1; 8 nucleotides agree with TRBD1. What was sequenced was blood. The sequence was collected from a man younger than 35 with Graves' ophthalmopathy. The CDR3 DNA follows: TGTGCCAGTAGTAGACAGGGGAGAGTCACTGAAGCTTTCTTT. It is translated as CASSRQGRVTEAFF.